The T cell receptor (beta chain) described here comes from a study of T cells in Graves' hyperthyroidism and ophthalmopathy. Points from the study as a whole: Most clonotypes that expanded in the thyroid above 0.001 also showed up in blood.

Authors of the study amplified TCR beta CDR3 regions from RNA transcripts. The HTBI primer set was used in a first-round RT-PCR of the TCR CDR3. One entry per CDR3 protein, called by TCRdb with MiXCR from the multiplex PCR reads. The data show just over 550,000 distinct CDR3 sequences, just over 45% seen once. The study enrolled patients aged 18 to 65 with newly diagnosed hyperthyroidism of under 2 months' duration. The CDR3 covers 13 residues. Germline loops: CDR1 SGHTA, CDR2 FQGNSA. With 6 bases removed from V and 7 bases from J, the gap between germline ends came to 10 bases. At least ten counts were recorded for this clonotype. Its specificity is unknown.

The chain is built from TRBV7-2 and TRBJ1-6; D remains ambiguous. Material for sequencing was peripheral blood or thyroid tissue (not recorded which). This clonotype originated in a woman younger than 30 with Graves' hyperthyroidism. CDR3: CASSSSTNSPLHF. DNA of the CDR3: TGTGCCAGCAGTTCCAGCACCAATTCACCCCTCCACTTT.